These 15 T cell receptor beta chains were sequenced from one sample in a study of shared clonotypes between healthy human individuals (dated by TCRdb to 2018 to 2021). Receptors were amplified or captured by the immunoSEQ multiplex PCR assay. Held by TCRdb, this immuneACCESS table contains in-frame sequences only and omits some clones. Under half of the omission traces to an unresolved V gene where checked; the cause of the rest is unknown. The table for this sample lists just over 2,000,000 clones; over 85% of them were counted only once. The top ten constitute roughly 0.13% of the sample. The sample comprised naive CD4+ T cells sorted from blood. What the cell subset or site label conveys for this sample: CD45RA+ positively selected. All receptors come from a man between 18 and 35 years old in good health.

The CDR3 reads CASSYEGITEAFF. CDR3 sequence (DNA): TGTGCCAGCAGTTATGAAGGGATCACTGAAGCTTTCTTT. J is TRBJ1-1 and V is TRBV7-2, with D hard to call. Germline V gives CDR1 SGHTA, CDR2 FQGNSA. The CDR3 runs to 13 residues. The V end was cut by 6 bases, the J end by 4 bases, with 12 bases between.

The chain has TRBV18 and TRBJ2-4; the D gene could be TRBD1 or TRBD2 (5 bases each). Trimming cost V 2 bases and J 7 bases, with 9 bases left between them. Germline V lookup: CDR1 KGHSH, CDR2 LQKENI. This CDR3 spans 13 amino acids. CDR3 in DNA: TGTGCCAGCTCACCAGGGGGTGCGAACATTCAGTACTTC. This encodes CASSPGGANIQYF.

On this clone itself: A junction boundary mismatches the germline segment, possibly from a read error. The rearrangement joins TRBV5-4 to TRBJ2-2; D call uncertain. The CDR3 runs to 14 residues. The germline V gene encodes CDR1 SGHNT and CDR2 YYREEE (reference sequence). The chain's CDR3 is CAGSLAGATGELFF. CDR3 nucleotides: TGTGCCGGCAGCTTGGCCGGAGCAACCGGGGAGCTGTTTTTT.

The chain joins TRBV30 to TRBJ1-2; D uncertain. Trimming shortened V by 5 bases and J by 4 bases, and 5 bases separated the two germline ends. This CDR3 is built from 10 residues. Germline CDR1 GTSNPN, CDR2 SVGIG (reference sequence). This chain's CDR3 is CAWGSYGYTF. The CDR3 coding sequence is TGTGCCTGGGGGAGCTATGGCTACACCTTC.

This chain joins TRBV21-1 and TRBJ2-2; TRBD1 is taken as the D call from the table, unchecked against the DNA. TRBV21-1 is tagged as a pseudogene. This CDR3 has 18 residues. CDR3 nucleotides: TGTGCCAGCATGTGGGACAGGCCGTTCGGCCCGTTCCCCGGGGAGCTGTTTTTT. Translating gives CASMWDRPFGPFPGELFF.

With respect to this clone: This may be a read error, as it is one base from a much larger clone. The same CDR3 arises from other DNA sequences in this sample as well. This rearrangement joins TRBV4-1 to TRBJ2-1; 7 positions match TRBD1. The CDR3 covers 16 residues. CDR1 is MGHRA, CDR2 YSYEKL, per germline. The CDR3 DNA reads as TGCGCCAGCAGAAGCACAGGGGAACGGTCCTACAATGAGCAATTCTTC. It specifies CASRSTGERSYNEQFF.

The chain links TRBV28 to TRBJ2-5; 7 bases are shared with TRBD1. The V segment lost 3 bases and the J segment 5 bases; nucleotides outside the gene matches: 6. Germline V gene sequence: CDR1 MDHEN, CDR2 SYDVKM. The CDR3 has 14 residues. DNA for the CDR3: TGTGCCAGCAGTTTTTTGAGGGGGCAGGAGACCCAGTACTTC. It encodes CASSFLRGQETQYF.

V gene TRBV2 combines with J gene TRBJ2-5; TRBD2 is a possible D gene (6 bases). The CDR3 covers 13 residues. Trimming shortened V by 5 bases and J by 2 bases, and 9 bases separated the two germline ends. Germline CDR1 SNHLY, CDR2 FYNNEI. CDR3 sequence (DNA): TGTGCCAGCAGTCCGACTAGGCAAGAGACCCAGTACTTC. Amino acids: CASSPTRQETQYF.

The chain joins TRBV7-2 to TRBJ2-3; possibly TRBD1 or TRBD2 for D (5 bases each). The V end lost 5 bases, the J end lost 4 bases, and 19 bases lay between the germline ends. Germline loops: CDR1 SGHTA, CDR2 FQGNSA. The length of the CDR3 is 16 residues. The CDR3 nucleotides read TGTGCCAGCAGCCCCCTGTGGCAGGGCGGGTCAGATACGCAGTATTTT. Its translation: CASSPLWQGGSDTQYF. The full variable domain, its missing parts supplied by reference TRBV7-2 and TRBJ2-3, is GAGVSQSPSNKVTEKGKDVELRCDPISGHTALYWYRQSLGQGLEFLIYFQGNSAPDKSGLPSDRFSAERTGGSVSTLTIQRTQQEDSAVYLCASSPLWQGGSDTQYFGPGTRLTVL.

The chain links TRBV7-9 to TRBJ2-7, with 11 positions matching TRBD2. This CDR3 comprises 16 residues. Per germline, CDR1 SEHNR and CDR2 FQNEAQ (reference sequence). Germline trimming cut 8 bases from V and 1 base from J; bases unmatched to any gene: 10. DNA for the CDR3: TGTGCCAGCCGGGCTAGCGGGGGGCCCGCTTCCTACGAGCAGTACTTC. Its translation is CASRASGGPASYEQYF.

This chain joins TRBV4-1 and TRBJ2-1; 7 bases are shared with TRBD1. Germline CDR1 is MGHRA and CDR2 is YSYEKL. The length of the CDR3 is 14 residues. V was clipped by 2 bases and J by 6 bases; unmatched bases: 4. The CDR3 is CASSQTQGRNEQFF. CDR3 in DNA: TGCGCCAGCAGCCAAACACAGGGGCGCAATGAGCAGTTCTTC.

The chain has TRBV6-6 and TRBJ1-2; TRBD1 might be the D (5 bases). CDR1 and CDR2 from the germline V gene are MNHNY and SVGAGI (reference sequence). The V end lost 0 bases, the J end lost 6 bases, and 11 bases lay between the germline ends. This CDR3 has 14 residues. The CDR3 spells CASSYSRGVDGYTF. CDR3 nucleotide sequence: TGTGCCAGCAGTTACTCTCGGGGGGTGGATGGCTACACCTTC.

CDR3 nucleotide sequence: TGTGCCAGTAGTCCTTACACGGAAGGCAAAAACATTCAGTACTTC. This sequence encodes CASSPYTEGKNIQYF. The gene calls are TRBV19 and TRBJ2-4; D gene ambiguous. The CDR3 runs 15 residues. V gave up 5 bases and J gave up 3 bases, with 14 bases separating them. The V gene's germline CDR1 is LNHDA and CDR2 SQIVND (reference sequence).

The chain has TRBV5-1 and TRBJ1-2; D is uncertain. Germline-derived CDR1 and CDR2 are SGHRS and YFSETQ. CDR3 length equals 15 residues. Trimming stripped 5 bases from V and 2 bases from J, with 16 bases between. This CDR3 reads CASSLTDGWNYGYTF. The CDR3 bases are TGCGCCAGCAGTCTGACGGACGGTTGGAACTATGGCTACACCTTC. Full variable domain (missing parts from reference TRBV5-1 and TRBJ1-2): KAGVTQTPRYLIKTRGQQVTLSCSPISGHRSVSWYQQTPGQGLQFLFEYFSETQRNKGNFPGRFSGRQFSNSRSEMNVSTLELGDSALYLCASSLTDGWNYGYTFGSGTRLTVV.

In its sample, this clone was seen once. The CDR3 sequence is CAISESGAAYQPQHF. The DNA of the CDR3 is TGTGCCATCAGTGAGTCGGGGGCAGCTTATCAGCCCCAGCATTTT. This sequence joins TRBV10-3 and TRBJ1-5, with D maybe TRBD1 (6 bases). Germline lookup yields CDR1 ENHRY and CDR2 SYGVKD. Trimming stripped 0 bases from V and 5 bases from J, with 11 bases between. The CDR3 has 15 amino acids.